This T cell receptor (beta chain) was observed in a study of cytomegalovirus exposure and HLA in healthy donors. General study findings and limits: The only immune exposure information that was available was CMV serostatus. Earlier findings revealed that most TCR beta V segments proved productive either about 87% or about 30% of the time.

It was with 60 Vbeta and 13 Jbeta primers that the PCR ran. The authors' processing: The authors later counted 65 million to 80 million unique TCR beta chains, some 9.9 million of them shared. Sequenced by immunoSEQ multiplex PCR; TCRdb stores in-frame clones only, minus some. V and J calls and clone size come straight from that table; D and trimming were deduced from the DNA. The sample includes 200,000 to 250,000 clones, approximately 82% of them seen just once. V shed 8 bases and J 3 bases; nucleotides not matched to a gene: 3. The V gene's germline CDR1 is SGHDN and CDR2 FVKESK. The CDR3 spans 12 residues. In this sample, this clone turned up once. Antigen specificity is unknown. Every donor was a healthy person donating bone marrow.

Sample: PBMCs. The rearrangement links TRBV14 to TRBJ2-7, with 8 bases matching TRBD2. The TCR comes from a male donor in good health and CMV-seronegative. CDR3: CASAAGGYEQYF. CDR3 sequence (DNA): TGTGCCAGCGCCGCGGGGGGCTACGAGCAGTACTTC.